A single sample gave rise to the 2 T cell receptor beta chains below, sequenced in a study of early T cells in non-severe SARS-CoV-2 infection. TCRdb reanalysed the 5' RACE reads using MiXCR and keeps one entry per CDR3 protein. The sample shows roughly 120,000 distinct CDR3 sequences, about 16% of them seen only once. Source material: whole blood. The source is an adult who was a healthcare worker with PCR-confirmed SARS-CoV-2 infection or an uninfected control (not recorded which).

This clonotype was seen a handful of times. The chain has TRBV29-1 and TRBJ1-2; TRBD1 is a possible D gene (5 bases). Germline loops: CDR1 SQVTM, CDR2 ANQGSEA. This CDR3 region has 11 residues. V shed 6 bases and J shed 10 bases, with 15 bases lying between them. CDR3 residues: CSVQGYGLYTF. CDR3 DNA: TGCAGCGTCCAGGGATATGGGCTCTACACCTTC.

This clonotype was observed a handful of times. The chain employs TRBV6-1 and TRBJ1-5; D is uncertain. V lost 2 bases and J lost 5, with 4 bases in between. The germline V gene has CDR1 MNHNS and CDR2 SASEGT. This CDR3 has 12 amino acids. In nucleotides, the CDR3 is TGTGCCAGCAGTGAACGCCATCAGCCCCAGCATTTT. Encoded protein: CASSERHQPQHF.